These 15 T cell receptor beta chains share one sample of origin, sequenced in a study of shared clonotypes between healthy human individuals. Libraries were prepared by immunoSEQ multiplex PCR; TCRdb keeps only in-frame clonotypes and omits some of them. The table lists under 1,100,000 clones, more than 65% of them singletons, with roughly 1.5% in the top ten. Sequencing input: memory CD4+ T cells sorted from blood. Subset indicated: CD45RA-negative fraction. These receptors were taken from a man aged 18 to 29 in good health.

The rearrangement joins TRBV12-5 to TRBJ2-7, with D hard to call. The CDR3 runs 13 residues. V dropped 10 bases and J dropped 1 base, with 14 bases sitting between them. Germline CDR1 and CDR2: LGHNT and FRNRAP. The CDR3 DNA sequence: TGTGCTACGCTCAGCAGACAATCCTACGAGCAGTACTTC. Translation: CATLSRQSYEQYF.

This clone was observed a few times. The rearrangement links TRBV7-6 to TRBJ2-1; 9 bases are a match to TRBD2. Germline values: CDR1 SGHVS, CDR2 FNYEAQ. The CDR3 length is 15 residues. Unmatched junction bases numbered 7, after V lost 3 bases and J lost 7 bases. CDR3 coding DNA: TGTGCCAGCAGCTTGGGGACTAGCATTGCAAATGAGCAGTTCTTC. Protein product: CASSLGTSIANEQFF.

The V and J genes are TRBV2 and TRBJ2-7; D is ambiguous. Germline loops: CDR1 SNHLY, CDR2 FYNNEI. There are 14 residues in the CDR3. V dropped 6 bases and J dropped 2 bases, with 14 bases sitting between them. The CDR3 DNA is TGTGCCAGCAGACAAGTGGTAGGCCCCTACGAGCAGTACTTC. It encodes CASRQVVGPYEQYF.

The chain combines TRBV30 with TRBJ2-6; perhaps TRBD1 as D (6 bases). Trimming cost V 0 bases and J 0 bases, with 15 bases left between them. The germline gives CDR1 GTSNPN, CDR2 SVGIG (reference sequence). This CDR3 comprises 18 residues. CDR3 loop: CAWSVPRQAYSGANVLTF. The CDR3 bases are TGTGCCTGGAGTGTACCGAGACAGGCGTACTCTGGGGCCAACGTCCTGACTTTC.

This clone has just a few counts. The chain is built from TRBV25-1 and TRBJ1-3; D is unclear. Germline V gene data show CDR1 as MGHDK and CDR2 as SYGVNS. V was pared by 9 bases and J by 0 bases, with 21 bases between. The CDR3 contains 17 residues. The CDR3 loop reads CARSAKHKGGSGNTIYF. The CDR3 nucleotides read TGTGCCAGGAGCGCCAAGCATAAGGGTGGCTCTGGAAACACCATATATTTT.

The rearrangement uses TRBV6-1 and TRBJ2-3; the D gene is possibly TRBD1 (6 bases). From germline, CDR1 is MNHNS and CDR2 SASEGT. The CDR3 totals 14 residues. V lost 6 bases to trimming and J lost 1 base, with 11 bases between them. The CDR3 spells CASRRDMGTDTQYF. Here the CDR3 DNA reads TGTGCCAGCAGAAGGGACATGGGCACAGATACGCAGTATTTT.

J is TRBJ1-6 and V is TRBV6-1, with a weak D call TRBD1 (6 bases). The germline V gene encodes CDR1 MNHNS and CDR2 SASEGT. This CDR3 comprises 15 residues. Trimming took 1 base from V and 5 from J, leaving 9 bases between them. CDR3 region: CASSEDRVDNSPLHF. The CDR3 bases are TGTGCCAGCAGTGAAGACAGGGTGGATAATTCACCCCTCCACTTT.

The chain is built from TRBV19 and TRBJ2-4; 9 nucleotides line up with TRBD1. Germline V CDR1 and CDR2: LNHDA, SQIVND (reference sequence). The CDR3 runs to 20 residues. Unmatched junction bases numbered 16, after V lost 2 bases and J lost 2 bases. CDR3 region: CASSIKRGTGLFPTKNIQYF. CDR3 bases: TGTGCCAGTAGTATAAAAAGGGGGACAGGGCTCTTCCCCACCAAAAACATTCAGTACTTC.

CDR3 residues: CAWSAKTGVGGETQYF. DNA for the CDR3: TGTGCCTGGAGTGCAAAGACAGGGGTGGGGGGAGAGACCCAGTACTTC. The rearrangement uses TRBV30 and TRBJ2-5, with TRBD1 matching over 8 bases. Germline CDR1 reads GTSNPN; CDR2 reads SVGIG (reference sequence). With 1 base clipped from V and 4 bases from J, the junction kept 11 bases outside the gene matches. This CDR3 region has 16 residues.

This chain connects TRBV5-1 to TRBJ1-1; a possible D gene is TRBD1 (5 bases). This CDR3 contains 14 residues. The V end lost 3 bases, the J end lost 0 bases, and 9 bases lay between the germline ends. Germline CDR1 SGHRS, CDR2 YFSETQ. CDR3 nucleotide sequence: TGCGCCAGCAGCTCTGACAGCTTGAACACTGAAGCTTTCTTT. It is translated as CASSSDSLNTEAFF.

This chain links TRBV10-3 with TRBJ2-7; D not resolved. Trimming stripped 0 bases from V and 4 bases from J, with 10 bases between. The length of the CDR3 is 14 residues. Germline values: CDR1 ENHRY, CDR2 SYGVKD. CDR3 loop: CAISESTRNYEQYF. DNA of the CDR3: TGTGCCATCAGTGAGTCGACTCGTAATTACGAGCAGTACTTC.

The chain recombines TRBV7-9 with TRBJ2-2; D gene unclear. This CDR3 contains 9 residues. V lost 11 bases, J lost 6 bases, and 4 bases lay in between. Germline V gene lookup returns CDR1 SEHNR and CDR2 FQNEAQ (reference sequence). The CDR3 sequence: CAPSGELFF. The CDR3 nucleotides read TGTGCCCCCTCCGGGGAGCTGTTTTTT.

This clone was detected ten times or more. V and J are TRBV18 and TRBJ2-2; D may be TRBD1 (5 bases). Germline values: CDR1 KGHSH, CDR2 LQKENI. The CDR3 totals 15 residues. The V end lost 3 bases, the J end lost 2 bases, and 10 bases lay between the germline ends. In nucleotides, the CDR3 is TGTGCCAGCTCACCTCGGACACAAAACACCGGGGAGCTGTTTTTT. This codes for CASSPRTQNTGELFF.

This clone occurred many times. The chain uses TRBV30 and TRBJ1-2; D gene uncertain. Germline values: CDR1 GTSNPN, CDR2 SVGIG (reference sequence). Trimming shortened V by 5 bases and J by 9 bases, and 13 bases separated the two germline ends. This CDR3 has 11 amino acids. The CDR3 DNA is TGTGCCTGGCAGATCGGGAGTAGCTACACCTTC. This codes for CAWQIGSSYTF.

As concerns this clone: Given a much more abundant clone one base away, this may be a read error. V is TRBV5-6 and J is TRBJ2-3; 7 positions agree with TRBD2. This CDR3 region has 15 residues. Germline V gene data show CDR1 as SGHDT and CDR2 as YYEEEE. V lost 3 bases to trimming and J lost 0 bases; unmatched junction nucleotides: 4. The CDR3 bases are TGTGCCAGCAGCTCACCGGGACTAAGCACAGATACGCAGTATTTT. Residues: CASSSPGLSTDTQYF.